This T cell receptor (beta chain) was retrieved from a study of CD8+CD57+ T cells in acquired aplastic anemia. Study-level information: Sorted CD4+ and CD8+ cells gave an average of roughly 3 ug of DNA. Study results and limitations: Researchers report that 25 to 35 CD8+ CDR3 sequences appeared in both patients and controls.

In patients chosen for sequencing, flow cytometry had shown CD8+CD57+ cell expansion. The patients all had a severe acquired aplastic anemia diagnosis. This clonotype was recorded a few times. What it recognizes is unknown. Trimming removed 3 bases from V and 7 bases from J, with 10 bases in between. Per germline, CDR1 SGHTA and CDR2 FQGNSA. The CDR3 runs 13 residues. Genomic DNA, the template, was used for profiling of the TCR beta VDJ and CDR3. TCRdb recomputed calls from the reads with MiXCR, one row per CDR3 protein. This table holds some 180,000 distinct CDR3 sequences, around 50% found once. This clonotype originated in a human donor with aplastic anemia. J is TRBJ1-5 and V is TRBV7-2; D gene unclear. Sequenced sample: sorted CD4+, CD8+, or CD8+CD57+ T cells (not recorded which) from PBMCs. CDR3 amino acids: CASSFSGGQPQHF. The CDR3 coding sequence is TGTGCCAGCAGCTTTTCGGGTGGCCAGCCCCAGCATTTT.